A selection of T cell receptor beta chains follows, all from one sample in a study of PD-1 blockade in mismatch repair-deficient tumors. Sequencing was performed with immunoSEQ multiplex PCR; in TCRdb, only in-frame clones are kept and a portion is missing. The table has 130,000 or so clones, around 87% seen once. The starting material was peripheral blood, obtained 44 weeks after starting pembrolizumab. The receptors shown here come from an adult with mismatch repair-deficient cancer. The conserved cysteine and the conserved F or W are not part of the CDR3 here.

j_call: TRBJ1-5
v_call: TRBV27
cdr3_aa: ASSFGDNQPQH

j_call: TRBJ2-5
v_call: TRBV11-3
cdr3_aa: ASSEQGSQETQY

j_call: TRBJ2-1
v_call: TRBV7-9
cdr3_aa: ASSLELAGGYNEQF

j_call: TRBJ2-7
v_call: TRBV27
cdr3_aa: ASSLRSGTNSYEQY

j_call: TRBJ2-7
v_call: TRBV5-1
cdr3_aa: ASSLEPGTYEQY

j_call: TRBJ2-2
v_call: TRBV6-6
cdr3_aa: ASSRNPFANTGELF

j_call: TRBJ2-3
v_call: TRBV2
cdr3_aa: ASRPGTSADTQY

j_call: TRBJ1-1
v_call: TRBV7-9
cdr3_aa: ASSRARNTEAF

j_call: TRBJ2-7
v_call: TRBV6-5
cdr3_aa: ASSTLIGSEQY

j_call: TRBJ2-2
v_call: TRBV30
cdr3_aa: AFRWLSGTGELF

j_call: TRBJ2-4
v_call: TRBV1
cdr3_aa: TSSQEAPPGHEISLAKNIQY

j_call: TRBJ1-4
v_call: TRBV25-1
cdr3_aa: ASSELRGSNEKLF

j_call: TRBJ1-4
v_call: TRBV7-9
cdr3_aa: ASSSPLDGVNEKLF